The next 9 T cell receptor beta chains were all read from a single sample in a study of monozygotic twins with inflammatory bowel disease. TCRdb reprocessed the 5' RACE reads, with one entry per CDR3 protein and no DNA. The repertoire table contains 210,000 or so distinct CDR3 sequences. Specimen: blood. These receptors were taken from a human donor with ulcerative colitis or Crohn's disease, or a healthy co-twin of an affected twin (not recorded which).

The V gene is TRBV29-1, the J gene TRBJ2-2; TCRdb lists TRBD2, though no DNA is available to test this call. Germline V gene sequence: CDR1 SQVTM, CDR2 ANQGSEA. This CDR3 is built from 14 residues. The CDR3 region is CSVVHAGNTGELFF.

This sequence joins TRBV6-2 or TRBV6-3 and TRBJ2-7; checking the TCRdb D call of TRBD2 is not possible without DNA. CDR1 and CDR2 from the germline V gene are MNHEY and SVGEGT. This CDR3 is 14 amino acids long. CDR3 protein: CASTLLAGDYEQYF.

This chain connects TRBV7-6 to TRBJ2-5. The CDR3 extends over 13 amino acids. CDR1 and CDR2 (germline): SGHVS, FNYEAQ. The CDR3 protein is CASSLAYQETQYF.

The chain has TRBV30 and TRBJ1-4. This CDR3 region has 13 residues. Germline-derived CDR1 and CDR2 are GTSNPN and SVGIG (reference sequence). The CDR3 spells CAWGEGLDEKLFF. The whole variable domain, filled in from reference TRBV30 and TRBJ1-4, reads SQTIHQWPATLVQPVGSPLSLECTVEGTSNPNLYWYRQAAGRGLQLLFYSVGIGQISSEVPQNLSASRPQDRQFILSSKKLLLSDSGFYLCAWGEGLDEKLFFGSGTQLSVL.

The chain employs TRBV12-3 or TRBV12-4 and TRBJ1-2. CDR3 length equals 13 residues. The CDR3 protein is CASSSRVGYGYTF.

The genes are TRBV6-1 and TRBJ2-7; TCRdb's D gene call, TRBD1, goes unchecked for lack of DNA. The germline CDR1 and CDR2 sequences are MNHNS and SASEGT. This CDR3 spans 14 amino acids. CDR3 protein: CASTGQPSSYEQYF.

The chain joins TRBV9 to TRBJ1-1; TCRdb proposes TRBD1, but this gene call is untestable without DNA. Germline lookup yields CDR1 SGDLS and CDR2 YYNGEE. The CDR3 has 16 residues. CDR3 amino acids: CASSVEIQGMNTEAFF.

The V call is TRBV9, the J call TRBJ2-7; the TRBD1 assignment by TCRdb is unverifiable without DNA. Germline lookup yields CDR1 SGDLS and CDR2 YYNGEE. The CDR3 is made up of 15 amino acids. CDR3 protein: CASSTRDGNSYEQYF.

The J gene is TRBJ2-2, the V gene TRBV5-1. Germline assignment: CDR1 SGHRS and CDR2 YFSETQ. The CDR3 runs 16 residues. CDR3 in amino acids: CASSPYAGLGTGELFF.